The 24 T cell receptor beta chains below come from one sample, sequenced in a study of shared clonotypes between healthy human individuals. CD45RO-negative, CCR7-selected cells formed the naive CD8 fraction, which excluded terminally differentiated effector memory CD45RA+ cells. Produced via immunoSEQ multiplex PCR; TCRdb's table is partial and in-frame only. This sample carries about 590,000 clones, 95% of them seen once, and the ten largest clones take 0.085% to 0.11%. Sequenced material: naive CD8+ T cells sorted from blood. The origin of the receptors is a woman between 25 and 40 years old in good health.

This clone was counted only a few times. The chain combines TRBV14 with TRBJ1-1; D possibly corresponds to TRBD1 (5 bases). V was cut by 2 bases and J by 4 bases, with 20 bases left in between. The CDR3 has 17 amino acids. Germline CDR1 SGHDN, CDR2 FVKESK. The CDR3 here is CASSQPGLGSGGTEAFF. The CDR3 DNA sequence: TGTGCCAGCAGCCAACCAGGGTTAGGGAGTGGAGGCACTGAAGCTTTCTTT. The variable domain in full, with the rest retrieved from reference TRBV14 and TRBJ1-1, is EAGVTQFPSHSVIEKGQTVTLRCDPISGHDNLYWYRRVMGKEIKFLLHFVKESKQDESGMPNNRFLAERTGGTYSTLKVQPAELEDSGVYFCASSQPGLGSGGTEAFFGQGTRLTVV.

V is TRBV5-1 and J is TRBJ1-2; a weak D match, TRBD1 (6 bases). Germline values: CDR1 SGHRS, CDR2 YFSETQ. The germline V and J ends were trimmed by 7 bases and 2 bases, with 18 bases remaining between them. CDR3 length: 15 amino acids. The DNA of the CDR3 is TGCGCCAGCCAAGGGGGTACATCGAACAACTATGGCTACACCTTC. Amino acids: CASQGGTSNNYGYTF.

This rearrangement joins TRBV7-2 to TRBJ2-7; 12 nucleotides match TRBD1. Germline CDR1 and CDR2: SGHTA and FQGNSA. This CDR3 region has 16 residues. V shed 5 bases, J shed 1 base, and the junction held 6 bases outside the gene matches. CDR3 sequence (DNA): TGTGCCAGCAGCGTGGGACAGGGGGCGAAGTCCTACGAGCAGTACTTC. It codes for CASSVGQGAKSYEQYF.

This clone was detected once. The chain joins TRBV7-9 to TRBJ2-7; D is tentatively TRBD1 or TRBD2 (5 bases each). CDR1 SEHNR and CDR2 FQNEAQ come from the germline V gene (reference sequence). The CDR3 spans 15 residues. The V end lost 3 bases, the J end lost 5 bases, and 17 bases lay between the germline ends. The CDR3 bases are TGTGCCAGCAGCTTTAGTGGCCCATCGGGGCACGAGCAGTACTTC. Protein: CASSFSGPSGHEQYF.

The V call is TRBV4-1, the J call TRBJ2-1, with TRBD2 matching over 10 bases. CDR1 and CDR2 (germline): MGHRA, YSYEKL. This CDR3 is 17 amino acids long. The V segment lost 5 bases and the J segment 9 bases; nucleotides outside the gene matches: 16. The CDR3: CASSLRTSGTTGIEQFF. The CDR3 nucleotides are TGCGCCAGCAGCTTACGGACTAGCGGAACCACCGGGATTGAGCAGTTCTTC.

V and J are TRBV19 and TRBJ2-2; the D gene is possibly TRBD1 (6 bases). Trimming stripped 7 bases from V and 1 base from J, with 16 bases between. The CDR3 is 16 residues long. Germline CDR1 LNHDA, CDR2 SQIVND (reference sequence). The CDR3: CASTISGTMNTGELFF. CDR3 in DNA: TGTGCCAGTACCATCTCCGGGACAATGAACACCGGGGAGCTGTTTTTT.

This chain joins TRBV2 and TRBJ2-2; D possibly uses TRBD1 or TRBD2 (5 bases each). There are 14 residues in the CDR3. Germline assignment: CDR1 SNHLY and CDR2 FYNNEI. Trimming cost V 3 bases and J 2 bases, with 7 bases left between them. CDR3 sequence reads: CASSDGGNTGELFF. Written as DNA, the CDR3 is TGTGCCAGCAGTGATGGGGGAAACACCGGGGAGCTGTTTTTT.

The J gene is TRBJ2-1, the V gene TRBV9; D is unclear. CDR3 length equals 11 residues. The germline CDR1 and CDR2 sequences are SGDLS and YYNGEE. The V gene lost 0 bases and the J gene lost 10 bases, with 5 bases spanning the gap. CDR3 region: CASSVDEEQFF. For the CDR3, the DNA is TGTGCCAGCAGCGTAGATGAGGAGCAGTTCTTC. The full variable domain, completed using reference TRBV9 and TRBJ2-1, is DSGVTQTPKHLITATGQRVTLRCSPRSGDLSVYWYQQSLDQGLQFLIQYYNGEERAKGNILERFSAQQFPDLHSELNLSSLELGDSALYFCASSVDEEQFFGPGTRLTVL.

This clone turned up a few times. J is TRBJ1-1 and V is TRBV28, with D possibly being TRBD1 (6 bases). The V gene's germline CDR1 is MDHEN and CDR2 SYDVKM. Trimming stripped 3 bases from V and 7 bases from J, with 15 bases between. This CDR3 region has 14 residues. CDR3 sequence reads: CASSFRFAGDEAFF. CDR3 nucleotides: TGTGCCAGCAGTTTTCGGTTCGCAGGGGATGAAGCTTTCTTT.

This chain links TRBV27 with TRBJ2-1; 7 nucleotides agree with TRBD2. The CDR3 is 17 amino acids. J gave up 1 base and V 0 bases, and 6 bases lay outside the gene matches. Per the germline V gene, CDR1 is MNHEY and CDR2 is SMNVEV (reference sequence). CDR3 region: CASSLSGGSESYNEQFF. The CDR3 DNA reads TGTGCCAGCAGTTTATCGGGCGGGAGTGAGTCCTACAATGAGCAGTTCTTC.

The chain employs TRBV27 and TRBJ2-7, with 7 bases aligning to TRBD1. Trimming cost V 6 bases and J 2 bases; bases outside gene matches: 10. The CDR3 covers 15 residues. In germline, CDR1 is MNHEY, CDR2 SMNVEV (reference sequence). The CDR3 protein is CASRPNRGTPYEQYF. As DNA, the CDR3 is TGTGCCAGCAGGCCTAACAGGGGCACACCCTACGAGCAGTACTTC.

The chain recombines TRBV28 with TRBJ1-5; the match to TRBD1 covers 9 bases. The V gene's germline CDR1 is MDHEN and CDR2 SYDVKM. J gave up 6 bases and V 4 bases, and 4 bases lay outside the gene matches. The CDR3 consists of 14 residues. CDR3 amino acids: CASSSQGASQPQHF. The CDR3 DNA follows: TGTGCCAGCAGTTCACAGGGGGCAAGTCAGCCCCAGCATTTT. Full variable domain (missing parts from reference TRBV28 and TRBJ1-5): DVKVTQSSRYLVKRTGEKVFLECVQDMDHENMFWYRQDPGLGLRLIYFSYDVKMKEKGDIPEGYSVSREKKERFSLILESASTNQTSMYLCASSSQGASQPQHFGDGTRLSIL.

The chain couples TRBV7-2 to TRBJ2-5, with TRBD2 matching 10 bases. The V segment lost 3 bases and the J segment 5 bases; nucleotides outside the gene matches: 12. CDR1 is SGHTA, CDR2 FQGNSA, per germline. The CDR3 extends over 17 amino acids. The CDR3 DNA is TGTGCCAGCAGCTTCGAAGAACTAGCGGGATTTGGTGAGACCCAGTACTTC. It encodes CASSFEELAGFGETQYF.

This rearrangement joins TRBV27 to TRBJ2-7; the D gene is possibly TRBD1 (6 bases). Deletions cut 3 bases from V and 6 bases from J, with 18 bases between. The CDR3 runs 15 residues. Germline V gene data show CDR1 as MNHEY and CDR2 as SMNVEV (reference sequence). Here the CDR3 reads CASSFRGKRGPEQYF. The CDR3 nucleotides read TGTGCCAGCAGTTTCAGGGGTAAACGAGGGCCCGAGCAGTACTTC.

This chain joins TRBV18 and TRBJ2-3, with 8 bases aligning to TRBD2. V gave up 6 bases and J gave up 6 bases; unmatched junction bases: 8. Germline CDR1 reads KGHSH; CDR2 reads LQKENI. CDR3 length equals 14 residues. CDR3 sequence: CASSPSAGADTQYF. The CDR3 DNA follows: TGTGCCAGCTCGCCTTCAGCGGGGGCTGATACGCAGTATTTT.

This rearrangement joins TRBV27 to TRBJ2-7; D not certain. V was clipped by 0 bases and J by 3 bases, with 15 bases between them. The CDR3 contains 16 residues. Germline V gene sequence: CDR1 MNHEY, CDR2 SMNVEV (reference sequence). CDR3 sequence reads: CASSLSVVPPYYEQYF. Written as DNA, the CDR3 is TGTGCCAGCAGTTTATCCGTAGTTCCCCCTTACTACGAGCAGTACTTC.

This chain joins TRBV28 and TRBJ2-2; unclear D gene. Germline CDR1 reads MDHEN; CDR2 reads SYDVKM. The V end lost 2 bases, the J end lost 1 base, and 2 bases lay between the germline ends. This CDR3 spans 13 amino acids. For the CDR3, the DNA is TGTGCCAGCAGTTTACAGAACACCGGGGAGCTGTTTTTT. Translated: CASSLQNTGELFF.

The chain employs TRBV19 and TRBJ2-7; tentative D call: TRBD2 (6 bases). CDR3 length equals 14 residues. Trimming took 3 bases from V and 3 from J, leaving 12 bases between them. CDR1 LNHDA and CDR2 SQIVND come from the germline V gene (reference sequence). The CDR3 region is CASSIGMGLYEQYF. The CDR3 DNA sequence: TGTGCCAGTAGTATTGGTATGGGACTCTACGAGCAGTACTTC.

The V and J genes are TRBV5-6 and TRBJ2-2; 9 bases match TRBD1. Germline CDR1 and CDR2: SGHDT and YYEEEE. CDR3 length equals 14 residues. V shed 3 bases, J shed 7 bases, and the junction held 4 bases outside the gene matches. Here the CDR3 reads CASSWGQGYGELFF. The CDR3 DNA reads as TGTGCCAGCAGCTGGGGACAGGGCTACGGGGAGCTGTTTTTT.

This rearrangement joins TRBV27 to TRBJ2-1; tentatively, D is TRBD2 (5 bases). CDR1 is MNHEY, CDR2 SMNVEV, per germline (reference sequence). This CDR3 comprises 17 residues. V lost 2 bases, J lost 0 bases, and 14 bases lay in between. Here the CDR3 DNA reads TGTGCCAGCAGTTTAGGAGGTTATCTCTTCTCCTACAATGAGCAGTTCTTC. This sequence encodes CASSLGGYLFSYNEQFF.

The rearrangement links TRBV28 to TRBJ2-3, with D uncertain. The CDR3 loop spans 12 amino acids. The germline CDR1 and CDR2 sequences are MDHEN and SYDVKM. V lost 2 bases and J lost 6, with 6 bases in between. CDR3 bases: TGTGCCAGCAGTTTAGGTAGGGATACGCAGTATTTT. Amino acids: CASSLGRDTQYF. The whole variable domain, filled in from reference TRBV28 and TRBJ2-3, reads DVKVTQSSRYLVKRTGEKVFLECVQDMDHENMFWYRQDPGLGLRLIYFSYDVKMKEKGDIPEGYSVSREKKERFSLILESASTNQTSMYLCASSLGRDTQYFGPGTRLTVL.

The V and J genes are TRBV27 and TRBJ2-7; 9 bases are a match to TRBD2. CDR3 size: 15 residues. V lost 3 bases, J lost 3 bases, and 6 bases stayed unmatched. Germline CDR1 and CDR2: MNHEY and SMNVEV (reference sequence). As DNA, the CDR3 is TGTGCCAGCAGTTTGAGGCGGGAGGGCCTCTACGAGCAGTACTTC. Translated, it gives CASSLRREGLYEQYF.

The rearrangement uses TRBV28 and TRBJ2-3, with a tentative D call TRBD2 (5 bases). CDR3 length: 15 amino acids. Trimming cost V 3 bases and J 0 bases, with 10 bases left between them. Germline V gene data show CDR1 as MDHEN and CDR2 as SYDVKM. This CDR3 is CASSLRLASTDTQYF. As DNA, the CDR3 is TGTGCCAGCAGTTTGAGGCTAGCAAGCACAGATACGCAGTATTTT. The variable domain in full, with the rest retrieved from reference TRBV28 and TRBJ2-3, is DVKVTQSSRYLVKRTGEKVFLECVQDMDHENMFWYRQDPGLGLRLIYFSYDVKMKEKGDIPEGYSVSREKKERFSLILESASTNQTSMYLCASSLRLASTDTQYFGPGTRLTVL.

The rearrangement uses TRBV28 and TRBJ2-2, with 11 bases aligning to TRBD1. With V trimmed by 4 bases and J by 4 bases, 5 bases remained unmatched. This CDR3 is built from 16 residues. Germline CDR1 and CDR2: MDHEN and SYDVKM. The CDR3 region has the DNA TGTGCCAGCAGTTACCTCGGGACAGGGGGCACCGGGGAGCTGTTTTTT. It is translated as CASSYLGTGGTGELFF.